The rows below give T cell receptor beta chains drawn from one sample of a study of cytomegalovirus exposure and HLA in healthy donors. Sequenced by immunoSEQ multiplex PCR; TCRdb stores in-frame clones only, minus some. In the table there are 120,000 or so clones, roughly three quarters of which are singletons. Source material: PBMCs. The source of these receptors is a man between 18 and 35 years old in good health and CMV-seronegative. The CDR3 runs from the conserved cysteine through the conserved F or W. D genes are given only for firm matches. Rows give clone size only sometimes, using once, few, many, or a class for an expanded clone.

TRBJ1-2 | TRBV19 | - | few | CASRTTNIYGYTF | TGTGCCAGTAGAACAACTAATATTTATGGCTACACCTTC
TRBJ1-1 | TRBV5-1 | - | - | CASRAGTSANTEAFF | TGCGCCAGCAGGGCCGGGACATCGGCAAACACTGAAGCTTTCTTT
TRBJ1-6 | TRBV5-5 | - | - | CASSPDSSYNSPLHF | TGTGCCAGCAGCCCCGACAGCTCCTATAATTCACCCCTCCACTTT
TRBJ1-1 | TRBV25-1 | - | - | CASSALRENTEAFF | TGTGCCAGCAGTGCCCTCAGGGAGAACACTGAAGCTTTCTTT
TRBJ1-3 | TRBV5-1 | - | few | CASSFGESLSGNTIYF | TGCGCCAGCAGCTTCGGAGAATCCCTCTCTGGAAACACCATATATTTT
TRBJ2-1 | TRBV18 | - | - | CASSQRVEAYNEQFF | TGTGCCAGCTCACAGAGAGTGGAGGCATACAATGAGCAGTTCTTC
TRBJ2-5 | TRBV28 | - | - | CASSPSRTAYQETQYF | TGTGCCAGCAGCCCGAGTCGGACTGCGTACCAAGAGACCCAGTACTTC
TRBJ2-3 | TRBV29-1 | - | - | CSARSASRGTDTQYF | TGCAGCGCACGTTCGGCGTCGAGGGGCACAGATACGCAGTATTTT
TRBJ2-5 | TRBV18 | - | - | CASSPLAEETQYF | TGTGCCAGCTCACCCCTAGCTGAAGAGACCCAGTACTTC
TRBJ2-1 | TRBV19 | - | few | CASSIAGGSYNEQFF | TGTGCCAGTAGTATAGCGGGTGGCTCCTACAATGAGCAGTTCTTC
TRBJ1-4 | TRBV9 | - | - | CASSGLQGGEKLFF | TGTGCCAGCAGCGGACTACAGGGCGGAGAAAAACTGTTTTTT
TRBJ2-7 | TRBV4-1 | TRBD2 | - | CASSQTSGAGYEQYF | TGCGCCAGCAGCCAGACTAGCGGGGCCGGCTACGAGCAGTACTTC
TRBJ2-7 | TRBV7-6 | TRBD2 | - | CASSLALTSATYEQYF | TGTGCCAGCAGCTTAGCGCTCACTAGCGCGACCTACGAGCAGTACTTC
TRBJ1-6 | TRBV7-8 | - | - | CASLASIGNSPLHF | TGTGCCAGCTTAGCTAGTATTGGTAATTCACCCCTCCACTTT
TRBJ2-6 | TRBV7-3 | - | - | CASSLVPGQGANVLTF | TGTGCCAGCAGCTTAGTTCCAGGACAGGGGGCCAACGTCCTGACTTTC
TRBJ2-1 | TRBV19 | TRBD2 | - | CASTRSSSGSYNEQFF | TGTGCCAGTACCCGATCCTCTAGCGGGAGCTACAATGAGCAGTTCTTC
TRBJ2-3 | TRBV19 | TRBD2 | - | CASNSGGTSATDTQYF | TGTGCCAGTAACAGTGGTGGGACTAGCGCCACAGATACGCAGTATTTT
TRBJ2-6 | TRBV7-3 | TRBD1 | - | CASSLAGGSGANVLTF | TGTGCCAGCAGCTTGGCAGGGGGATCTGGGGCCAACGTCCTGACTTTC
TRBJ2-7 | TRBV5-4 | - | - | CASSFAAGGSSYEQYF | TGTGCCAGCAGCTTCGCGGCTGGCGGTAGCTCCTACGAGCAGTACTTC
TRBJ2-1 | TRBV7-3 | TRBD1 | few | CASSPPGTGLEQFF | TGTGCCAGCAGTCCCCCGGGGACAGGGCTTGAGCAGTTCTTC
TRBJ2-5 | TRBV13 | TRBD2 | - | CASSLKLAGGQTQYF | TGTGCCAGCAGCTTGAAACTAGCGGGAGGACAGACCCAGTACTTC
TRBJ2-3 | TRBV9 | TRBD2 | - | CASSVGGGLAGRLNTDTQYF | TGTGCCAGCAGCGTAGGAGGTGGACTAGCGGGACGTCTAAACACAGATACGCAGTATTTT
TRBJ2-4 | TRBV28 | - | - | CASSALPFGNIQYF | TGTGCCAGCAGTGCCCTCCCCTTCGGGAACATTCAGTACTTC
TRBJ2-5 | TRBV2 | TRBD2 | - | CASSPGVAGGEETQYF | TGTGCCAGCAGTCCCGGGGTAGCGGGAGGGGAAGAGACCCAGTACTTC
TRBJ1-3 | TRBV4-3 | - | - | CASSQDYSRGNTIYF | TGCGCCAGCAGCCAAGATTACAGTCGCGGAAACACCATATATTTT
TRBJ1-2 | TRBV5-1 | TRBD1 | few | CASSYAETGRINYGYTF | TGCGCCAGCAGCTACGCCGAGACAGGGAGGATTAACTATGGCTACACCTTC
TRBJ1-4 | TRBV25-1 | - | - | CASSDLWDSADEKLFF | TGTGCCAGCAGTGATCTTTGGGATTCAGCGGATGAAAAACTGTTTTTT
TRBJ2-6 | TRBV6-5 | TRBD1 | few | CASRTGSGANVLTF | TGTGCCAGCAGGACAGGGTCTGGGGCCAACGTCCTGACTTTC
TRBJ1-1 | TRBV19 | - | - | CASNPRAGAITEAFF | TGTGCCAGCAACCCTCGAGCGGGGGCAATCACTGAAGCTTTCTTT
TRBJ2-2 | TRBV4-2 | TRBD2 | - | CASSQDIDVAGDINTGELFF | TGTGCCAGCAGCCAAGATATTGACGTAGCGGGAGACATAAACACCGGGGAGCTGTTTTTT
TRBJ2-3 | TRBV15 | - | - | CATSRVSKLDTQYF | TGTGCCACCAGCAGAGTTAGCAAGCTAGATACGCAGTATTTT
TRBJ2-7 | TRBV28 | - | - | CASSLGHRVEEQYF | TGTGCCAGCAGCCTCGGGCACAGGGTGGAGGAGCAGTACTTC
TRBJ1-1 | TRBV30 | - | - | CAWDLRGRRTEAFF | TGTGCCTGGGATCTTCGGGGGAGGCGTACTGAAGCTTTCTTT
TRBJ2-1 | TRBV7-9 | TRBD2 | - | CASSLAWQRGVDDEQFF | TGTGCCAGCAGCTTAGCCTGGCAACGGGGGGTTGATGATGAGCAGTTCTTC
TRBJ2-7 | TRBV25-1 | TRBD2 | - | CASSAPGRGLYEQYF | TGTGCCAGCAGTGCCCCCGGGAGGGGATTGTACGAGCAGTACTTC
TRBJ1-2 | TRBV10-2 | - | - | CASKAGDYGYTF | TGCGCCAGCAAGGCAGGGGACTATGGCTACACCTTC
TRBJ2-5 | TRBV4-1 | - | once | CASSQVYGTQYF | TGCGCCAGCAGCCAAGTGTACGGGACCCAGTACTTC
TRBJ2-1 | TRBV5-1 | TRBD1 | few | CASSSPGTAVWFF | TGCGCCAGCAGCTCCCCCGGGACAGCCGTGTGGTTCTTC
TRBJ1-1 | TRBV19 | TRBD1 | - | CASSIAWIGTGMNTEAFF | TGTGCCAGTAGTATCGCCTGGATCGGGACAGGTATGAACACTGAAGCTTTCTTT
TRBJ2-1 | TRBV27 | TRBD1 | - | CASSTGQDSYNEQFF | TGTGCCAGCAGCACGGGACAGGACTCCTACAATGAGCAGTTCTTC
TRBJ1-5 | TRBV5-1 | - | - | CASSVISGSNQPQHF | TGCGCCAGCAGCGTAATATCCGGGAGCAATCAGCCCCAGCATTTT
TRBJ1-5 | TRBV19 | TRBD1 | - | CASSRSLQSTGTASNQPQHF | TGTGCCAGTAGTCGAAGCCTCCAAAGTACCGGGACAGCGAGCAATCAGCCCCAGCATTTT
TRBJ1-2 | TRBV5-1 | TRBD1 | once | CASSLEGTGLNYGYTF | TGCGCCAGCAGCTTGGAGGGGACAGGGCTAAACTATGGCTACACCTTC
TRBJ1-2 | TRBV5-6 | - | - | CASSSVSGYTF | TGTGCCAGCAGCTCGGTGAGTGGCTACACCTTC
TRBJ2-3 | TRBV7-7 | TRBD1 | - | CASSLGPPGQGTDTQYF | TGTGCTAGCAGCTTAGGCCCACCGGGACAGGGAACAGATACGCAGTATTTT
TRBJ2-1 | TRBV5-8 | TRBD1 | - | CASSFPGGAYNEQFF | TGTGCCAGCAGCTTCCCAGGGGGCGCCTACAATGAGCAGTTCTTC
TRBJ2-3 | TRBV5-1 | TRBD2 | - | CASSFPSGRPDTQYF | TGCGCCAGCAGCTTCCCTAGCGGGAGACCAGATACGCAGTATTTT
TRBJ1-3 | TRBV5-1 | TRBD1 | few | CASSSLGQGAGNTIYF | TGCGCCAGCAGCTCGCTGGGACAGGGGGCTGGAAACACCATATATTTT
TRBJ1-2 | TRBV30 | TRBD1 | - | CAWTGGNYGYTF | TGTGCCTGGACAGGGGGAAACTATGGCTACACCTTC
TRBJ2-1 | TRBV5-4 | TRBD2 | - | CASSLAGTSGYNEQFF | TGTGCCAGCAGCTTGGCCGGGACTAGCGGCTACAATGAGCAGTTCTTC
TRBJ2-7 | TRBV9 | - | - | CASSPRPQEVEQYF | TGTGCCAGCAGCCCACGGCCCCAAGAGGTCGAGCAGTACTTC
TRBJ2-3 | TRBV6-5 | - | - | CASSYVQGADTQYF | TGTGCCAGCAGTTACGTACAGGGTGCAGATACGCAGTATTTT
TRBJ2-7 | TRBV4-2 | TRBD2 | - | CASSQGRSTAGTSGSHEQYF | TGTGCCAGCAGCCAAGGTCGGTCAACAGCCGGGACTAGCGGGAGCCACGAGCAGTACTTC
TRBJ2-1 | TRBV9 | TRBD2 | - | CASSVGTSGSGNEQFF | TGTGCCAGCAGCGTAGGTACTAGCGGGAGTGGCAATGAGCAGTTCTTC
TRBJ1-5 | TRBV11-1 | - | - | CASSLYGNQPQHF | TGTGCCAGCAGCTTATACGGTAATCAGCCCCAGCATTTT
TRBJ2-7 | TRBV6-5 | TRBD1 | - | CASKNWGQGAYEQYF | TGTGCCAGCAAAAACTGGGGACAGGGGGCCTACGAGCAGTACTTC
TRBJ2-5 | TRBV7-9 | TRBD2 | - | CASSLTAGLEGQETQYF | TGTGCCAGCAGCTTAACAGCAGGACTAGAAGGGCAAGAGACCCAGTACTTC